Sequencing of this TCR beta chain was carried out in a study of blood T cell repertoires in COVID-19. The protocol was immunoSEQ multiplex PCR, while the TCRdb copy is restricted to in-frame clones and leaves out a portion. The data contain around 290,000 clones, 90% of them singletons. There are 15 residues in the CDR3. Germline lookup yields CDR1 SGDLS and CDR2 YYNGEE. Trimming pared 4 bases from V and 2 bases from J, leaving 15 bases between. The TCR sequence derives from a woman in her thirties who had recovered from COVID-19. Sequencing used PBMCs or T cells enriched from blood (not recorded which). The rearrangement uses TRBV9 and TRBJ1-1; D is perhaps TRBD1 (5 bases). The CDR3 is CASSPDPGFNTEAFF. CDR3 DNA sequence: TGTGCCAGCAGCCCCGACCCAGGGTTTAACACTGAAGCTTTCTTT.